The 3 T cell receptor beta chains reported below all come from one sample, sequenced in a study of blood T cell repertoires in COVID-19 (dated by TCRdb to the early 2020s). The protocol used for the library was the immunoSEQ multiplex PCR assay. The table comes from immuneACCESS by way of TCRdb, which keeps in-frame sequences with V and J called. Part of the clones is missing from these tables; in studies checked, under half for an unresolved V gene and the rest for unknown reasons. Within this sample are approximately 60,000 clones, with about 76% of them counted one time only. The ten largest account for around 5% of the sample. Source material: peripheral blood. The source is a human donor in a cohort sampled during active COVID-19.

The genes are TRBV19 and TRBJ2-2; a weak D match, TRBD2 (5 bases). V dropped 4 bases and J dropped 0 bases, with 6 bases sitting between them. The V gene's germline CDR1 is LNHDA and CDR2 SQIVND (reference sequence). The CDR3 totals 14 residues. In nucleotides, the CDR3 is TGTGCCAGTAGTAAGGAGGCGAACACCGGGGAGCTGTTTTTT. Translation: CASSKEANTGELFF.

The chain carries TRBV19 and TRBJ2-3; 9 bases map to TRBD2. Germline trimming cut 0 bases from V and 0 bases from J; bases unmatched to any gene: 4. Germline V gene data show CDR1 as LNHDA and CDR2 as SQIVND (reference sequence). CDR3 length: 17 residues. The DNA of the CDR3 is TGTGCCAGTAGTATAGATGATAGCGGGGGAAGCACAGATACGCAGTATTTT. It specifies CASSIDDSGGSTDTQYF. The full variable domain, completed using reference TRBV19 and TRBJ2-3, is DGGITQSPKYLFRKEGQNVTLSCEQNLNHDAMYWYRQDPGQGLRLIYYSQIVNDFQKGDIAEGYSVSREKKESFPLTVTSAQKNPTAFYLCASSIDDSGGSTDTQYFGPGTRLTVL.

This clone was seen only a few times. The CDR3 coding sequence is TGTGCCAGCAGTTTCCTAGCGGGGGCCACCTACAATGAGCAGTTCTTC. Protein: CASSFLAGATYNEQFF. The genes are TRBV27 and TRBJ2-1, with TRBD2 matching over 10 bases. Germline V gene lookup returns CDR1 MNHEY and CDR2 SMNVEV (reference sequence). This CDR3 is built from 16 residues. The trim removed 3 bases at V and 2 bases at J, leaving 4 bases unmatched.